This T cell receptor beta chain was found in a study of shared clonotypes between healthy human individuals. Study-level results: Sequencing depth was predicted to influence how clonotypes are shared among donors. The low donor count limited represented genetic and exposure-history diversity. When compared with the clonotypes that were shared by all four sorted-subset donors, the non-shared clonotypes turned out to have lower generation probabilities.

The sorted-subset replicate PCRs were given 200 ng DNA, which is 30,000 or so T cell genomes. Here immunoSEQ multiplex PCR was the method, and the copy in TCRdb shows in-frame clones only, minus some. This sample has some 2 million clones, with less than 95% found just once. For this clone: Its target is not known.

Only CD45RO-negative cells positively selected for CCR7 counted as naive CD8 cells, so terminally differentiated effector memory CD45RA+ cells were excluded. J was trimmed by 8 bases and V by 5 bases; bases with no gene match: 16. The CDR3 extends over 18 amino acids. Germline assignment: CDR1 PRHDT and CDR2 FYEKMQ (reference sequence). The sequencing sample was made of naive CD8+ T cells sorted from blood. The receptor was isolated from a man aged 18 to 29 in good health. The gene calls are TRBV13 and TRBJ2-1; 12 nucleotides line up with TRBD2. The DNA for the CDR3 is TGTGCCAGCAGCCTCAAAGGACTAGCGGGGCTAGATCTCGATGAGCAGTTCTTC. Encoded protein: CASSLKGLAGLDLDEQFF.